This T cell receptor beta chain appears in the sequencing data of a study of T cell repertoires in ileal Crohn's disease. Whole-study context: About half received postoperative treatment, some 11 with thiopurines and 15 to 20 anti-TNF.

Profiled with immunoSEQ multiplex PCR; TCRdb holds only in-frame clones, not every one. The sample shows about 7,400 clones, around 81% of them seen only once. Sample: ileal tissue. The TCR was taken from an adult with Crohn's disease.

The CDR3 sequence: CAWRPPANYGYTF. For the CDR3, the DNA is TGTGCCTGGAGACCTCCGGCTAACTATGGCTACACCTTC. The gene calls are TRBV30 and TRBJ1-2; no reliable D call. From germline, CDR1 is GTSNPN and CDR2 SVGIG (reference sequence). The CDR3 contains 13 residues. Trimming shortened V by 3 bases and J by 0 bases, and 8 bases separated the two germline ends.